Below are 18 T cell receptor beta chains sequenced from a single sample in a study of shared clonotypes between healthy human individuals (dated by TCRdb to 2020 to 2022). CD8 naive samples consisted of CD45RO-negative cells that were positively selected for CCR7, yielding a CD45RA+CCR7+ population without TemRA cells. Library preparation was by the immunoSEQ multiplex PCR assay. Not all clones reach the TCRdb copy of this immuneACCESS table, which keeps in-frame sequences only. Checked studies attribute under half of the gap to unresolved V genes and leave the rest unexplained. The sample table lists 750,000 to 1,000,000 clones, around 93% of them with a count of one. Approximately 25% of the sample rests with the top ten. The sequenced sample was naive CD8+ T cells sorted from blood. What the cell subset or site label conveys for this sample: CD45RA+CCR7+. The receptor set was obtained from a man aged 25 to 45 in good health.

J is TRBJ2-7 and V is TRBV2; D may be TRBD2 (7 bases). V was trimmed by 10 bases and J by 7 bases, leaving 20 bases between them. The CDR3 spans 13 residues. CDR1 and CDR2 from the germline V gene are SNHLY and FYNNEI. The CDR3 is CATPKGGRDEQYF. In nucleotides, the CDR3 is TGTGCCACCCCGAAGGGGGGGAGGGATGAGCAGTACTTC.

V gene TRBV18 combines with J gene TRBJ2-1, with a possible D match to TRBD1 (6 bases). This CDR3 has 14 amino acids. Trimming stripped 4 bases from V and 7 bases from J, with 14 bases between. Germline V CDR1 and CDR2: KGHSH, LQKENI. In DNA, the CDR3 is TGTGCCAGCTCACTCAACAGGGATCTTAATGAGCAGTTCTTC. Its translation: CASSLNRDLNEQFF.

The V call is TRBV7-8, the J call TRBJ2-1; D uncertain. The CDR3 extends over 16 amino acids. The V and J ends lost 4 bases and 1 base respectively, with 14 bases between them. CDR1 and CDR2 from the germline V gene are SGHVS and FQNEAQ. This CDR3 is CASSSQSDRSYNEQFF. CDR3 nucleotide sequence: TGTGCCAGCAGCTCACAGTCGGACCGATCCTACAATGAGCAGTTCTTC. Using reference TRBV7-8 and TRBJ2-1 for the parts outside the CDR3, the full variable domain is GAGVSQSPRYKVAKRGQDVALRCDPISGHVSLFWYQQALGQGPEFLTYFQNEAQLDKSGLPSDRFFAERPEGSVSTLKIQRTQQEDSAVYLCASSSQSDRSYNEQFFGPGTRLTVL.

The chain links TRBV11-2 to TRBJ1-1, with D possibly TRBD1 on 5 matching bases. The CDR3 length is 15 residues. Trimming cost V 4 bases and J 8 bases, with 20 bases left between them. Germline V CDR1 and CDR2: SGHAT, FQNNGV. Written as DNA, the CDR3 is TGTGCCAGCAGCTCCCCACAGGACGGCTGGATCGAAGCTTTCTTT. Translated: CASSSPQDGWIEAFF.

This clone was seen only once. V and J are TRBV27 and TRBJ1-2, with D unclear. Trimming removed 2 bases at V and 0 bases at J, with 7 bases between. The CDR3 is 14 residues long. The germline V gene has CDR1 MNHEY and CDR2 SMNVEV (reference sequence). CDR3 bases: TGTGCCAGCAGTTTAGGCGGATCTAACTATGGCTACACCTTC. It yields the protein CASSLGGSNYGYTF.

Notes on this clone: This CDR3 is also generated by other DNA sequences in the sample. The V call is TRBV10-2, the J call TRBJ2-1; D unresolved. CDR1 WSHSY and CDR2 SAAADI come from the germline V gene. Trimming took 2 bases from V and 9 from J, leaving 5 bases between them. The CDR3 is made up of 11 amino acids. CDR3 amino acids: CASSEGVEQFF. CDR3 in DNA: TGCGCCAGCAGTGAGGGCGTTGAGCAGTTCTTC.

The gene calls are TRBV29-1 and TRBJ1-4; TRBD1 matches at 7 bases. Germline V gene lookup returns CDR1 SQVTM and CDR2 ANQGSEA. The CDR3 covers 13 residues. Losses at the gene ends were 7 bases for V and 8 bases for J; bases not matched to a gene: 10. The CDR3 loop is CSAWDSLIEKLFF. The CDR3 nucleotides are TGCAGCGCGTGGGACAGTCTAATAGAAAAACTGTTTTTT.

CDR3 in amino acids: CASSLEPLGTSGSNNEQFF. As DNA, the CDR3 is TGCGCCAGCAGCCTTGAACCCTTAGGGACTAGCGGGAGTAACAATGAGCAGTTCTTC. The chain recombines TRBV4-1 with TRBJ2-1; 14 bases agree with TRBD2. Germline assignment: CDR1 MGHRA and CDR2 YSYEKL. The trim removed 4 bases at V and 5 bases at J, leaving 13 bases unmatched. CDR3 length: 19 residues.

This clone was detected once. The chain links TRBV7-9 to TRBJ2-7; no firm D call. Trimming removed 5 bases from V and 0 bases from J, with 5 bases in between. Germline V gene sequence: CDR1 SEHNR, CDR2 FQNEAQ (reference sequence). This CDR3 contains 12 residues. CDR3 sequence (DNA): TGTGCCAGCAGCGGGCACTCCTACGAGCAGTACTTC. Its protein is CASSGHSYEQYF.

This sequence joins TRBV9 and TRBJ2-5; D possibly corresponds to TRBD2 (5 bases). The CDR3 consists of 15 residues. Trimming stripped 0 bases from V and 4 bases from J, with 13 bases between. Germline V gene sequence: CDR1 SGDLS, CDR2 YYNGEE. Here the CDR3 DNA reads TGTGCCAGCAGCGTAGTTCCAGGAGGCGGAGAGACCCAGTACTTC. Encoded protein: CASSVVPGGGETQYF.

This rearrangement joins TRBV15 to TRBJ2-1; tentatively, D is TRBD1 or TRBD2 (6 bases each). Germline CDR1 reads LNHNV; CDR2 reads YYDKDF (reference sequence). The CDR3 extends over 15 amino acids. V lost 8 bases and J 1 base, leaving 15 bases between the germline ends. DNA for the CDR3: TGTGCCACCCAGCATGAGGGGGGATCCTACAATGAGCAGTTCTTC. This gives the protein CATQHEGGSYNEQFF.

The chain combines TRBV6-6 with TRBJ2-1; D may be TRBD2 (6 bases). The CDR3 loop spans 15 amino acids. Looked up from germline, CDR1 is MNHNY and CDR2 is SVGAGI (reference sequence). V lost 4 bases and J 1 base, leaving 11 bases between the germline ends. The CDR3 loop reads CASSSLAESYNEQFF. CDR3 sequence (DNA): TGTGCCAGCAGTTCATTAGCGGAGTCCTACAATGAGCAGTTCTTC.

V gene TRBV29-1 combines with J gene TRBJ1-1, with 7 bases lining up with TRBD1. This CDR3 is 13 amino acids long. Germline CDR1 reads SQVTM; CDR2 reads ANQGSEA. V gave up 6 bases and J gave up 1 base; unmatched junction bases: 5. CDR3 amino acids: CSVCRQGNTEAFF. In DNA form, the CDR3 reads TGCAGCGTATGTAGACAGGGGAACACTGAAGCTTTCTTT.

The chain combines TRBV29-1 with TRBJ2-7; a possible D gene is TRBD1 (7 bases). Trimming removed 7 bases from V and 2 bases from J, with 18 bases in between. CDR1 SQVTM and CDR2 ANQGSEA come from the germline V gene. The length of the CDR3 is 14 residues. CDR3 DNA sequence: TGCAGCGGGTTGGGGGCGGGACAGCCCTACGAGCAGTACTTC. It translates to CSGLGAGQPYEQYF.

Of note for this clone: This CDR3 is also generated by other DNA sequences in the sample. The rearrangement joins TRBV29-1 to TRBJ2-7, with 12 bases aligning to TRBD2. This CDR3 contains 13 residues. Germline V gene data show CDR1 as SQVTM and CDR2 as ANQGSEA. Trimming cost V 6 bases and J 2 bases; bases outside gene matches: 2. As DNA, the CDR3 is TGCAGCGTGCGGACTAGCGGGACCTACGAGCAGTACTTC. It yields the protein CSVRTSGTYEQYF.

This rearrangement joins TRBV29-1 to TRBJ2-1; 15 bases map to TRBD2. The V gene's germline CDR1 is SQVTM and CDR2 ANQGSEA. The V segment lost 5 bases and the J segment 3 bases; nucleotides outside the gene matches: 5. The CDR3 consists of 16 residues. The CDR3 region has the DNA TGCAGCGTTTCCGGGACTAGCGGGAGGTACTACAATGAGCAGTTCTTC. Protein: CSVSGTSGRYYNEQFF.

DNA for the CDR3: TGCGCCAGCAGCCAACCGGGCGAGCAGTACTTC. This gives the protein CASSQPGEQYF. The chain joins TRBV4-1 to TRBJ2-7; D unclear. Deletions cut 2 bases from V and 6 bases from J, with 5 bases between. The CDR3 consists of 11 residues. Germline assignment: CDR1 MGHRA and CDR2 YSYEKL.

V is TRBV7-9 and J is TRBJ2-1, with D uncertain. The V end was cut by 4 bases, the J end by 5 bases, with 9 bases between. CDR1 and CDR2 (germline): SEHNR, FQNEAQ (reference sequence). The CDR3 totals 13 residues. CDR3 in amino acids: CASSSKVNNEQFF. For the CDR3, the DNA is TGTGCCAGCAGCTCGAAAGTTAACAATGAGCAGTTCTTC. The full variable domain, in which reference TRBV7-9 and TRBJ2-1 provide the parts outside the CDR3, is DTGVSQNPRHKITKRGQNVTFRCDPISEHNRLYWYRQTLGQGPEFLTYFQNEAQLEKSRLLSDRFSAERPKGSFSTLEIQRTEQGDSAMYLCASSSKVNNEQFFGPGTRLTVL.